The clone carrying this T cell receptor beta chain showed up just a few times. TCRdb reprocessed the RT-PCR reads with MiXCR, giving one entry per CDR3 protein. The table lists approximately 200,000 distinct CDR3 sequences, 11% to 15% of them singletons. CDR3 length: 14 amino acids. Germline CDR1 and CDR2: LNHNV and YYDKDF (reference sequence). Trimming removed 2 bases from V and 7 bases from J; junction bases left unmatched: 5. These data originate in a study of patients and donors after allogeneic stem cell transplantation. This receptor was obtained from a human donor who was either an allogeneic HSCT recipient or a stem cell or donor lymphocyte infusion donor (not recorded which). It is not recorded whose cells these are; they may come from a transplant donor. The chain couples TRBV15 to TRBJ2-1; 7 positions agree with TRBD1. Sequencing was done on a sample of blood, either unsorted or a sorted T cell fraction (not recorded which). The CDR3 loop reads CATSRLIQGNEQFF. The CDR3, as DNA: TGTGCCACCAGCAGACTAATACAGGGGAATGAGCAGTTCTTC.